This T cell receptor beta chain was recovered during a study of T cells after yellow fever vaccination. Looking at the study overall: It was SMART-Seq v4 Ultra Low Input that prepared the fractions with low cell numbers.

Many counts were recorded for this clonotype. The antigen is not known. Trimming at V came to 8 bases and at J to 4 bases, leaving 5 bases not matched to a gene. This CDR3 region has 13 residues. CDR1 and CDR2 (germline): LNHDA, SQIVND (reference sequence). Each CDR3 protein is one row after TCRdb ran MiXCR on the 5' RACE reads. The sample holds hundreds of thousands of distinct CDR3 sequences, roughly an eighth seen once. General study findings and limits: Most clones from primary vaccination resurfaced after the booster (about 95% CD4, less than 90% CD8). Although most clonotypes did not, a small share appeared in both CD4 and CD8 compartments.

Sequencing was performed on CD4+ T cells sorted from PBMCs, taken 15 days after the yellow fever booster vaccination. The receptor was derived from a man aged 18 to 30 who received the YFV17D yellow fever vaccine. The V call is TRBV19, the J call TRBJ2-3, with TRBD1 matching 8 bases. CDR3 nucleotide sequence: TGTGCCAGTCGACAGGGGCCCTCAGATACGCAGTATTTT. Translating gives CASRQGPSDTQYF.